One sample yielded the 10 T cell receptor beta chains listed below, sequenced in a study of blood T cell repertoires in COVID-19. TCRdb's table, derived via immunoSEQ multiplex PCR, lists solely in-frame clones and lacks some. Of roughly 160,000 clones listed, 70% to 90% are singletons. Sequences were obtained from peripheral blood. The receptors come from a man between 40 and 49 years old with acute or convalescent COVID-19.

The chain carries TRBV12-3 or TRBV12-4 and TRBJ1-5; perhaps TRBD1 as D (5 bases). V lost 6 bases, J lost 4 bases, and 10 bases lay in between. This CDR3 contains 13 residues. DNA for the CDR3: TGTGCCAGCAGCGGGGGGGGAAATCAGCCCCAGCATTTT. Residues: CASSGGGNQPQHF.

This clone was seen a few times. The CDR3 sequence is CASSPREETQYF. CDR3 nucleotide sequence: TGTGCCAGCAGCCCCCGGGAAGAGACCCAGTACTTC. The chain has TRBV9 and TRBJ2-5; D gene uncertain. The germline CDR1 and CDR2 sequences are SGDLS and YYNGEE. V shed 4 bases and J shed 3 bases, with 7 bases lying between them. The CDR3 covers 12 residues.

This chain uses TRBV6-2 or TRBV6-3 with TRBJ2-7; a weak D match, TRBD1 (6 bases). The CDR3 runs to 15 residues. Trimming pared 3 bases from V and 0 bases from J, leaving 12 bases between. CDR1 and CDR2 (germline): MNHEY, SVGEGT. The CDR3 reads CASSYMGAYSYEQYF. CDR3 coding DNA: TGTGCCAGCAGTTATATGGGGGCATACTCCTACGAGCAGTACTTC.

The rearrangement joins TRBV5-5 to TRBJ2-3; TRBD1 matches 8 bases. The CDR3 is made up of 14 amino acids. Germline CDR1 reads SGHKS; CDR2 reads YYEKEE (reference sequence). Trimming cost V 4 bases and J 5 bases; bases outside gene matches: 6. The CDR3 loop reads CASSQGTGKDTQYF. CDR3 nucleotides: TGTGCCAGCAGCCAAGGGACAGGAAAAGATACGCAGTATTTT.

The chain employs TRBV7-8 and TRBJ1-2; 9 nucleotides line up with TRBD1. With V trimmed by 5 bases and J by 1 base, 11 bases remained unmatched. Germline loops: CDR1 SGHVS, CDR2 FQNEAQ. CDR3 length equals 17 residues. Here the CDR3 DNA reads TGTGCCAGCAGCCACGGGACAGGGAACCCTTATAACTATGGCTACACCTTC. Encoded protein: CASSHGTGNPYNYGYTF.

The rearrangement joins TRBV9 to TRBJ2-4, with 7 bases fitting TRBD2. In germline, CDR1 is SGDLS, CDR2 YYNGEE. Trimming at V came to 5 bases and at J to 2 bases, leaving 4 bases not matched to a gene. This CDR3 contains 14 residues. CDR3 sequence (DNA): TGTGCCAGCAGTCGGGAGGCGACCAAAAACATTCAGTACTTC. Amino acids: CASSREATKNIQYF.

The chain recombines TRBV5-1 with TRBJ1-1, with D possibly being TRBD1 (5 bases). In germline, CDR1 is SGHRS, CDR2 YFSETQ. The CDR3 covers 13 residues. V lost 4 bases, J lost 3 bases, and 10 bases lay in between. This chain's CDR3 is CASSPRGDTEAFF. CDR3 in DNA: TGCGCCAGCAGCCCCCGGGGGGACACTGAAGCTTTCTTT.

This clone was seen only a few times. This chain joins TRBV7-2 and TRBJ2-3; 7 bases line up with TRBD1. V lost 5 bases to trimming and J lost 1 base; unmatched junction nucleotides: 9. CDR3 length: 16 amino acids. The V gene's germline CDR1 is SGHTA and CDR2 FQGNSA. The CDR3 nucleotides read TGTGCCAGCAGCGCCGCTAGGGACAGACGCACAGATACGCAGTATTTT. Protein product: CASSAARDRRTDTQYF.

The table lists this clone with a few counts. The CDR3: CASSLGQGLVSGANVLTF. In DNA, the CDR3 is TGCGCCAGCAGCTTGGGACAGGGACTGGTATCTGGGGCCAACGTCCTGACTTTC. This rearrangement joins TRBV5-1 to TRBJ2-6; a possible D gene is TRBD1 (7 bases). The CDR3 has 18 amino acids. The germline V and J ends were trimmed by 0 bases and 1 base, with 14 bases remaining between them. Germline lookup yields CDR1 SGHRS and CDR2 YFSETQ.

The CDR3 DNA follows: TGTGCCAGCATCCGACCTTGGGGGGGGGCCTACAATGAGCAGTTCTTC. Translation: CASIRPWGGAYNEQFF. V usage is TRBV5-8 and J usage is TRBJ2-1; 7 bases map to TRBD2. V was pared by 6 bases and J by 2 bases, with 11 bases of the junction left unmatched. Germline lookup yields CDR1 SGHTS and CDR2 YDEGEE. The CDR3 sequence is 16 residues long.